The 20 T cell receptor beta chains below were found in one sample sequenced in a study of cytomegalovirus exposure and HLA in healthy donors. PCR used 60 Vbeta primers and 13 Jbeta primers. The table came from immunoSEQ multiplex PCR; TCRdb's copy has only in-frame clones and leaves some out. The sample has 130,000 or so clones; roughly 82% are singletons. Material for sequencing was PBMCs. These receptor sequences come from a middle-aged woman in good health and CMV-seropositive.

This CDR3 reads CASSEGQGGHEQFF. The CDR3 DNA reads TGTGCCAGCAGCGAGGGACAGGGAGGCCATGAGCAGTTCTTC. The chain joins TRBV7-3 to TRBJ2-1; the match to TRBD1 covers 9 bases. V lost 5 bases to trimming and J lost 8 bases; unmatched junction nucleotides: 7. The CDR3 consists of 14 residues. The germline V gene has CDR1 SGHTA and CDR2 FQGTGA.

The rearrangement joins TRBV9 to TRBJ2-5; TRBD1 agrees at 7 bases. J lost 5 bases, V lost 3 bases, and 7 bases had no gene match. There are 14 residues in the CDR3. The V gene's germline CDR1 is SGDLS and CDR2 YYNGEE. This chain's CDR3 is CASSATGTAETQYF. In nucleotides, the CDR3 is TGTGCCAGCAGCGCCACCGGGACAGCTGAGACCCAGTACTTC.

In its sample, this clone was seen a few times. The chain employs TRBV9 and TRBJ1-6, with a tentative D call TRBD1 (5 bases). Germline V lookup: CDR1 SGDLS, CDR2 YYNGEE. The CDR3 has 14 residues. Between the trimmed V and J ends, which lost 0 bases and 9 bases, there was a span of 10 bases. This chain's CDR3 is CASSVGERGSPLHF. In DNA, the CDR3 is TGTGCCAGCAGCGTAGGTGAAAGGGGTTCACCCCTCCACTTT.

For this clone: The same CDR3 is also encoded by other DNA sequences in this sample. In DNA form, the CDR3 reads TGTGCCAGCAGCTTGCGGGTCCAAATGCAGCCCCAGCATTTT. This translates into CASSLRVQMQPQHF. This chain connects TRBV5-6 to TRBJ1-5; the D is unclear. The germline V gene encodes CDR1 SGHDT and CDR2 YYEEEE. The CDR3 spans 14 residues. Trimming pared 1 base from V and 7 bases from J, leaving 12 bases between.

The V call is TRBV5-6, the J call TRBJ2-5; D may be TRBD2 (6 bases). The CDR3 contains 15 residues. From germline, CDR1 is SGHDT and CDR2 YYEEEE. Trimming took 2 bases from V and 5 from J, leaving 16 bases between them. CDR3 coding DNA: TGTGCCAGCAGCTTCCTCGGGAGAATGGGGGAGACCCAGTACTTC. It is translated as CASSFLGRMGETQYF.

The CDR3 is CASSVGGTHNEQFF. The CDR3 nucleotides read TGTGCCAGCAGCGTAGGGGGGACTCACAATGAGCAGTTCTTC. The V call is TRBV9, the J call TRBJ2-1, with D tentatively TRBD2 (6 bases). Germline CDR1 and CDR2: SGDLS and YYNGEE. V lost 0 bases and J 5 bases, leaving 9 bases between the germline ends. The CDR3 runs 14 residues.

The chain links TRBV25-1 to TRBJ2-7; 16 bases align to TRBD2. The CDR3 covers 18 residues. In germline, CDR1 is MGHDK, CDR2 SYGVNS. Germline trimming cut 3 bases from V and 4 bases from J; bases unmatched to any gene: 9. The CDR3 DNA reads as TGTGCCAGCAGTGAGATGGGACTAGCGGGAGGGCTTGGATACGAGCAGTACTTC. Translation: CASSEMGLAGGLGYEQYF.

V gene TRBV6-5 combines with J gene TRBJ1-1; perhaps TRBD1 as D (5 bases). V gave up 0 bases and J gave up 4 bases, with 9 bases separating them. Looked up from germline, CDR1 is MNHEY and CDR2 is SVGAGI. CDR3 length equals 14 residues. The CDR3 reads CASSYSVTGTEAFF. The CDR3 DNA follows: TGTGCCAGCAGTTACTCGGTAACAGGCACTGAAGCTTTCTTT.

The J gene is TRBJ1-5, the V gene TRBV30, with D perhaps TRBD1 (6 bases). The germline V gene has CDR1 GTSNPN and CDR2 SVGIG (reference sequence). The CDR3 consists of 15 residues. V shed 0 bases and J shed 1 base, with 10 bases lying between them. This chain's CDR3 is CAWSVRGGSNQPQHF. The CDR3 DNA is TGTGCCTGGAGTGTTCGTGGGGGCAGCAATCAGCCCCAGCATTTT.

V is TRBV19 and J is TRBJ2-1, with a weak D call TRBD1 (6 bases). V was shortened by 11 bases and J by 8 bases, with 16 bases between the two germline ends. Germline loops: CDR1 LNHDA, CDR2 SQIVND (reference sequence). The CDR3 consists of 12 residues. This chain's CDR3 is CAGSTGNDEQFF. CDR3 sequence (DNA): TGTGCCGGGTCGACAGGCAACGATGAGCAGTTCTTC.

This chain's CDR3 is CASGGDAQETQYF. CDR3 coding DNA: TGTGCCAGCGGGGGGGACGCACAAGAGACCCAGTACTTC. The chain carries TRBV6-1 and TRBJ2-5; 7 bases are shared with TRBD2. Unmatched junction bases numbered 5, after V lost 8 bases and J lost 2 bases. The CDR3 runs 13 residues. Looked up from germline, CDR1 is MNHNS and CDR2 is SASEGT.

This sequence joins TRBV6-1 and TRBJ2-7, with D uncertain. The ends were cut back, 7 bases at V and 4 bases at J, with 14 bases in the middle. The CDR3 runs to 13 residues. Germline V gives CDR1 MNHNS, CDR2 SASEGT. The CDR3 coding sequence is TGTGCCAGCACCCCATGGTCCGGTTACGAGCAGTACTTC. This codes for CASTPWSGYEQYF.

CDR3 protein: CASSTPYNEKLFF. As DNA, the CDR3 is TGTGCCAGTAGTACCCCCTATAATGAAAAACTGTTTTTT. V gene TRBV19 combines with J gene TRBJ1-4; D is unclear. The CDR3 has 13 amino acids. The germline CDR1 and CDR2 sequences are LNHDA and SQIVND (reference sequence). The V gene lost 4 bases and the J gene lost 4 bases, with 7 bases spanning the gap.

Only a few counts were recorded for this clone. The V and J genes are TRBV5-1 and TRBJ2-7; 8 bases match TRBD2. V was clipped by 2 bases and J by 2 bases; unmatched bases: 6. The CDR3 is 15 residues long. CDR1 and CDR2 (germline): SGHRS, YFSETQ. CDR3 bases: TGCGCCAGCAGCTTCAGACGGGAGGGCCCCTACGAGCAGTACTTC. Translating it yields CASSFRREGPYEQYF. Full variable domain (rest looked up from reference TRBV5-1 and TRBJ2-7): KAGVTQTPRYLIKTRGQQVTLSCSPISGHRSVSWYQQTPGQGLQFLFEYFSETQRNKGNFPGRFSGRQFSNSRSEMNVSTLELGDSALYLCASSFRREGPYEQYFGPGTRLTVT.

The chain combines TRBV4-2 with TRBJ2-1; 9 bases align to TRBD2. With V trimmed by 0 bases and J by 7 bases, 7 bases remained unmatched. The V gene's germline CDR1 is LGHNA and CDR2 YNFKEQ. The CDR3 length is 16 residues. The CDR3 DNA follows: TGTGCCAGCAGCCAAGATTTGCCTAGCGGGAAGAATGAGCAGTTCTTC. It specifies CASSQDLPSGKNEQFF.

V usage is TRBV5-1 and J usage is TRBJ1-1; D may be TRBD1 (6 bases). The V gene's germline CDR1 is SGHRS and CDR2 YFSETQ. Trimming left V 2 bases short and J 2 bases short, with 7 bases between. The CDR3 runs 13 residues. The CDR3 bases are TGCGCCAGCAGCTTAGGGGGAAACACTGAAGCTTTCTTT. Its protein is CASSLGGNTEAFF.

The chain carries TRBV30 and TRBJ1-2; 12 positions agree with TRBD1. The V segment lost 3 bases and the J segment 9 bases; nucleotides outside the gene matches: 5. CDR3 length: 13 amino acids. CDR1 GTSNPN and CDR2 SVGIG come from the germline V gene (reference sequence). The CDR3: CAWSAGTGGSYTF. As DNA, the CDR3 is TGTGCCTGGAGCGCCGGGACAGGGGGCAGCTACACCTTC.

This clone has a handful of counts. V and J are TRBV6-1 and TRBJ2-7, with D possibly being TRBD1 (6 bases). With 3 bases removed from V and 9 bases from J, the gap between germline ends came to 21 bases. Germline CDR1 reads MNHNS; CDR2 reads SASEGT. The CDR3 length is 15 residues. CDR3 sequence reads: CASSEIILTGTWQYF. For the CDR3, the DNA is TGTGCCAGCAGTGAGATTATCCTTACAGGGACGTGGCAGTACTTC.

V usage is TRBV11-2 and J usage is TRBJ2-3, with 9 bases lining up with TRBD2. The CDR3 has 15 amino acids. Germline V gives CDR1 SGHAT, CDR2 FQNNGV. The junction had 6 bases not matched to a gene; V was cut back by 4 bases and J by 4 bases. As DNA, the CDR3 is TGTGCCAGCAGCTCGCGGGGGGGCGAGGCAGATACGCAGTATTTT. Amino acid sequence: CASSSRGGEADTQYF.

The chain couples TRBV25-1 to TRBJ2-7; TRBD1 matches 9 bases. The V and J ends lost 4 bases and 4 bases, in that order; junction bases with no gene match: 8. CDR3 size: 15 residues. CDR1 MGHDK and CDR2 SYGVNS come from the germline V gene. The CDR3, as DNA: TGTGCCAGCAGTGGGACCGGGACAGGGTATTACGAGCAGTACTTC. This gives the protein CASSGTGTGYYEQYF.